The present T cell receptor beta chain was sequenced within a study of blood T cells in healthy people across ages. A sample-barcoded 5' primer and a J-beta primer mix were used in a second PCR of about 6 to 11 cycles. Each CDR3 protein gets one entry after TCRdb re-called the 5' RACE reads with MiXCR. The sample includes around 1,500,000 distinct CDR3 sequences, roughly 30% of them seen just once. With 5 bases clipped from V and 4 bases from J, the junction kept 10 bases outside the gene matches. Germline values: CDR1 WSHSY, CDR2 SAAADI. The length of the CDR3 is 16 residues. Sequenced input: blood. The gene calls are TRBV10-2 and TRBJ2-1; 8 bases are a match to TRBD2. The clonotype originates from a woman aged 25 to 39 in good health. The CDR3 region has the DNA TGCGCCAGCAGTTCCTACCGCACTAGCGGATACAATGAGCAGTTCTTC. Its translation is CASSSYRTSGYNEQFF.